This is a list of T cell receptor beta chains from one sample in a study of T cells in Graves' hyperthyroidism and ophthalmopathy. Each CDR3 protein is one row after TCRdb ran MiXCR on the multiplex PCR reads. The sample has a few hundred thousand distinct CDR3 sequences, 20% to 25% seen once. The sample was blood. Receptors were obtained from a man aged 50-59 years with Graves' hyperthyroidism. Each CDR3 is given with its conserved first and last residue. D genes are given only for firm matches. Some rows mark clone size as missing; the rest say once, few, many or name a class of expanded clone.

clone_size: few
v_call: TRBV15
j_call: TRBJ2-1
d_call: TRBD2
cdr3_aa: CATSVDGLAGAWHNEQFF
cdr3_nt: TGTGCCACCAGCGTCGATGGACTAGCGGGAGCTTGGCACAATGAGCAGTTCTTC

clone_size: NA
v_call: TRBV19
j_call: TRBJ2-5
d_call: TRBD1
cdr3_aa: CASSIGQGAKTQYF
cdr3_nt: TGTGCCAGTAGTATAGGACAGGGGGCAAAGACCCAGTACTTC

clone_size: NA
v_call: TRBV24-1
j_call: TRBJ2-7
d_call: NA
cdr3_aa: CATSDFGYEQYF
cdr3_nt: TGTGCCACCAGTGATTTCGGGTACGAGCAGTACTTC

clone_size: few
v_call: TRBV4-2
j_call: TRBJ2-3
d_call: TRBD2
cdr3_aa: CASSQDRTSGRLRTDTQYF
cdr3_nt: TGTGCCAGCAGCCAAGATAGGACTAGCGGGAGATTAAGGACAGATACGCAGTATTTT

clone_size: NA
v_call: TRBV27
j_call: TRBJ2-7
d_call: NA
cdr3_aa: CAYRGTDRRTKSYEQYF
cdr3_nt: TGTGCCTATAGAGGGACGGACCGACGGACGAAATCCTACGAGCAGTACTTC

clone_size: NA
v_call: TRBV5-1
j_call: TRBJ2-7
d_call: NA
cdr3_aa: CASSLVMEGEQYF
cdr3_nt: TGCGCCAGCAGCTTGGTGATGGAAGGCGAGCAGTACTTC

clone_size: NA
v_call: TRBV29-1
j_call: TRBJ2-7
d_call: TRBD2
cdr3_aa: CSVGGTGGLTSGYYSYEQYF
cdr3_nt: TGCAGCGTGGGCGGAACTGGGGGATTGACTAGCGGGTATTACTCCTACGAGCAGTACTTC

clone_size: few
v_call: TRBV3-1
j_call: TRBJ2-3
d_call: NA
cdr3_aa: CASSQEGPTTQYF
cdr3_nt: TGTGCCAGCAGCCAAGAGGGCCCCACTACGCAGTATTTT

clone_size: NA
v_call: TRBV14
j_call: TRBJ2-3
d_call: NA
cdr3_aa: CASSLGGPADTQYF
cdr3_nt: TGTGCCAGCAGCCTGGGAGGTCCAGCAGATACGCAGTATTTT

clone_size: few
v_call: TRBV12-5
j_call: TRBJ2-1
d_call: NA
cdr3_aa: CASIPPGSEANEQFF
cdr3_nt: TGTGCTAGTATCCCCCCAGGTTCCGAGGCCAATGAGCAGTTCTTC

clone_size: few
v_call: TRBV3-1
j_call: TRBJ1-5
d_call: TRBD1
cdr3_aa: CASSQDSGGWQPQHF
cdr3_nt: TGTGCCAGCAGCCAAGATTCAGGGGGCTGGCAGCCCCAGCATTTT

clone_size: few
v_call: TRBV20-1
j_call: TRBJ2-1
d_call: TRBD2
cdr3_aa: CSAKRLAGVNNEQFF
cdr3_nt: TGCAGTGCTAAGAGACTAGCGGGAGTGAACAATGAGCAGTTCTTC

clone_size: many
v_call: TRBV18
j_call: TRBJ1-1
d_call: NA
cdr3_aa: CASGTQGTEAFF
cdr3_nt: TGTGCCTCGGGGACCCAGGGTACTGAAGCTTTCTTT

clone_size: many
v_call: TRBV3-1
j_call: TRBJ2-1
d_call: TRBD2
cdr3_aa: CASSRGGGRTYNEQFF
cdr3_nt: TGTGCCAGCAGCCGCGGCGGGGGGCGGACCTACAATGAGCAGTTCTTC

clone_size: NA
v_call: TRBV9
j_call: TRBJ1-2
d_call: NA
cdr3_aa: CASSVDGRNYGYTF
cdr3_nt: TGTGCCAGCAGCGTAGACGGTCGGAACTATGGCTACACCTTC

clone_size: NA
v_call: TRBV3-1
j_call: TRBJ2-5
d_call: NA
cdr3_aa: CASSQVTEMYQETQYF
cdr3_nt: TGTGCCAGCAGCCAAGTTACAGAGATGTACCAAGAGACCCAGTACTTC

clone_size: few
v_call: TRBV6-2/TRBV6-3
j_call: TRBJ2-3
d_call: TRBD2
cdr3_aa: CASRTREGLPDTQYF
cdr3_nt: TGTGCCAGCCGGACCCGGGAGGGCCTCCCAGATACGCAGTATTTT

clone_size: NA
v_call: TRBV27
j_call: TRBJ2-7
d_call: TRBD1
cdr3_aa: CASSPWSGGSYEQYF
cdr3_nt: TGTGCCAGCAGTCCATGGTCAGGGGGTTCCTACGAGCAGTACTTC

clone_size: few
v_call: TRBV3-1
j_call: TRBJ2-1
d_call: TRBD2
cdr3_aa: CASSQELAGGSYNEQFF
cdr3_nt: TGTGCCAGCAGCCAAGAACTCGCGGGAGGTTCCTACAATGAGCAGTTCTTC

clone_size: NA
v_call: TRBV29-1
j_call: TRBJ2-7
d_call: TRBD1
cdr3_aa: CSVSDRGGEQYF
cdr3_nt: TGCAGCGTCTCGGACAGGGGAGGCGAGCAGTACTTC

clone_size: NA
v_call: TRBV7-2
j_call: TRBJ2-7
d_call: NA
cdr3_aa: CASSQVPGVEQYF
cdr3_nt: TGCGCCAGCAGCCAAGTCCCAGGGGTCGAGCAGTACTTC